The 28 T cell receptor beta chains in this list originate from one sample, sequenced in a study of technical replicates of blood from a few donors. Clones were read by immunoSEQ multiplex PCR, and TCRdb kept only the in-frame ones, dropping some. In the table there are 65,000 to 90,000 clones, around 94% of which are singletons. What was sequenced was T cells isolated from PBMCs. These receptors all stem from a human donor in good health.

This clone was seen once. V gene TRBV6-5 combines with J gene TRBJ1-2; no firm D call. Germline V gives CDR1 MNHEY, CDR2 SVGAGI. The CDR3 runs 15 residues. Trimming pared 2 bases from V and 2 bases from J, leaving 12 bases between. CDR3 in amino acids: CASSYRVGPNYGYTF. In DNA, the CDR3 is TGTGCCAGCAGTTACCGGGTAGGCCCAAACTATGGCTACACCTTC.

The chain combines TRBV21-1 with TRBJ1-3. TRBV21-1 has pseudogene status. There are 17 residues in the CDR3. The DNA of the CDR3 is TGTGCCAGCAGCAAAGCGCTACGAGGTTCCCCTGGAAACACCATATATTTT. This gives the protein CASSKALRGSPGNTIYF.

The V call is TRBV14, the J call TRBJ1-2; D not resolved. Germline loops: CDR1 SGHDN, CDR2 FVKESK. V shed 4 bases and J shed 0 bases, with 9 bases lying between them. The CDR3 contains 14 residues. CDR3 protein: CASSRNTPNYGYTF. CDR3 nucleotides: TGTGCCAGCAGCCGTAATACACCTAACTATGGCTACACCTTC.

The chain carries TRBV29-1 and TRBJ2-3, with TRBD2 identical over 13 bases. The germline V gene has CDR1 SQVTM and CDR2 ANQGSEA. V was pared by 6 bases and J by 3 bases, with 3 bases of the junction left unmatched. The CDR3 contains 14 residues. DNA of the CDR3: TGCAGCGTGCGGACTAGCGGGGGAACAGATACGCAGTATTTT. Translated: CSVRTSGGTDTQYF.

A single count supports this clone. The chain employs TRBV30 and TRBJ1-2; D remains unclear. With 0 bases removed from V and 0 bases from J, the gap between germline ends came to 8 bases. The CDR3 is 14 residues long. Germline V gene data show CDR1 as GTSNPN and CDR2 as SVGIG (reference sequence). The CDR3 protein is CAWSVLRANYGYTF. In DNA, the CDR3 is TGTGCCTGGAGTGTACTTCGGGCTAACTATGGCTACACCTTC.

J is TRBJ1-5 and V is TRBV6-1; 9 bases align to TRBD1. Unmatched junction bases numbered 7, after V lost 2 bases and J lost 8 bases. Germline CDR1 is MNHNS and CDR2 is SASEGT. The CDR3 has 15 residues. For the CDR3, the DNA is TGTGCCAGCAGTGAAATCGGGACAGGGTTTAAGCCCCAGCATTTT. It specifies CASSEIGTGFKPQHF.

The chain couples TRBV30 to TRBJ2-7, with 13 bases lining up with TRBD2. CDR1 GTSNPN and CDR2 SVGIG come from the germline V gene (reference sequence). V shed 2 bases and J 4 bases; nucleotides not matched to a gene: 5. This CDR3 has 15 amino acids. DNA of the CDR3: TGTGCCTGGAGTTCCGGACTAGCGGGAGTATACGAGCAGTACTTC. Its protein is CAWSSGLAGVYEQYF.

CDR3 region: CASRASYEQYF. The CDR3 nucleotides are TGTGCCAGCAGGGCTAGCTACGAGCAGTACTTC. The J gene is TRBJ2-7, the V gene TRBV6-1; D call uncertain. Germline V lookup: CDR1 MNHNS, CDR2 SASEGT. CDR3 length: 11 residues. V was pared by 6 bases and J by 3 bases, with 6 bases between.

This chain joins TRBV6-5 and TRBJ1-1, with 9 bases identical to TRBD1. CDR1 and CDR2 (germline): MNHEY, SVGAGI. The CDR3 sequence is 15 residues long. With V trimmed by 0 bases and J by 4 bases, 3 bases remained unmatched. CDR3 nucleotide sequence: TGTGCCAGCAGTTACTCCGGACAGGGGACCACTGAAGCTTTCTTT. The encoded protein is CASSYSGQGTTEAFF.

The CDR3 loop is CAWSWAGGSTEAFF. The CDR3 nucleotides are TGTGCCTGGAGTTGGGCAGGGGGCTCCACTGAAGCTTTCTTT. The chain couples TRBV30 to TRBJ1-1; 8 nucleotides line up with TRBD1. Germline CDR1 GTSNPN, CDR2 SVGIG (reference sequence). The CDR3 is 14 residues long. With 2 bases clipped from V and 4 bases from J, the junction kept 6 bases outside the gene matches.

This clone showed up just once. The rearrangement uses TRBV6-6 and TRBJ1-2; D uncertain. Germline V lookup: CDR1 MNHNY, CDR2 SVGAGI (reference sequence). The CDR3 contains 15 residues. V was clipped by 0 bases and J by 4 bases, with 12 bases between them. CDR3: CASSYSYGGLYGYTF. The CDR3, as DNA: TGTGCCAGCAGTTACTCTTATGGAGGGCTCTATGGCTACACCTTC.

The rearrangement joins TRBV28 to TRBJ2-7, with 9 nucleotides matching TRBD1. Trimming at V came to 1 base and at J to 4 bases, leaving 8 bases not matched to a gene. Germline CDR1 and CDR2: MDHEN and SYDVKM. This CDR3 region has 16 residues. The CDR3 reads CASSLFPGQGLYEQYF. CDR3 sequence (DNA): TGTGCCAGCAGTTTATTCCCGGGACAGGGCCTGTACGAGCAGTACTTC.

The J gene is TRBJ2-3, the V gene TRBV5-1, with 9 bases that match TRBD1. Trimming cost V 9 bases and J 5 bases; bases outside gene matches: 10. The CDR3 has 14 residues. Germline-derived CDR1 and CDR2 are SGHRS and YFSETQ. CDR3 amino acids: CATSQGAEVDTQYF. The CDR3 DNA sequence: TGCGCCACCTCACAGGGGGCTGAGGTAGATACGCAGTATTTT.

The V gene is TRBV7-2, the J gene TRBJ2-7, with D perhaps TRBD2 (5 bases). The CDR3 consists of 15 residues. The V end lost 1 base, the J end lost 2 bases, and 12 bases lay between the germline ends. The germline CDR1 and CDR2 sequences are SGHTA and FQGNSA. For the CDR3, the DNA is TGTGCCAGCAGCTTAGGACTCGTACTAGCCTACGAGCAGTACTTC. Amino acid sequence: CASSLGLVLAYEQYF.

The CDR3 is CASSQGPPGANTGELFF. CDR3 bases: TGCGCCAGCAGCCAAGGTCCCCCAGGGGCGAACACCGGGGAGCTGTTTTTT. The rearrangement joins TRBV4-1 to TRBJ2-2, with TRBD1 as a possible D gene (6 bases). CDR3 size: 17 residues. Germline CDR1 and CDR2: MGHRA and YSYEKL. The germline V and J ends were trimmed by 1 base and 0 bases, with 12 bases remaining between them.

The chain recombines TRBV4-1 with TRBJ2-7; 9 bases fit TRBD1. The germline gives CDR1 MGHRA, CDR2 YSYEKL. The CDR3 has 16 residues. Trimming cost V 3 bases and J 2 bases; bases outside gene matches: 8. In DNA form, the CDR3 reads TGCGCCAGCAGCCAGCCCCAGGGACAGGGTCCCTACGAGCAGTACTTC. Translating gives CASSQPQGQGPYEQYF.

The chain links TRBV19 to TRBJ2-7, with 8 bases lining up with TRBD2. This CDR3 spans 12 amino acids. Per germline, CDR1 LNHDA and CDR2 SQIVND (reference sequence). Trimming cost V 6 bases and J 7 bases; bases outside gene matches: 5. The CDR3 spells CASSPGGREQYF. The CDR3 coding sequence is TGTGCCAGTAGCCCGGGGGGGCGGGAGCAGTACTTC.

The V call is TRBV6-1, the J call TRBJ2-2; D uncertain. This CDR3 spans 13 amino acids. The germline gives CDR1 MNHNS, CDR2 SASEGT. V was pared by 9 bases and J by 1 base, with 9 bases between. The CDR3 DNA sequence: TGTGCCAGTTTGCCGGGGAACACCGGGGAGCTGTTTTTT. Translating it yields CASLPGNTGELFF.

The V gene is TRBV5-1, the J gene TRBJ1-1, with 8 bases lining up with TRBD1. V was pared by 4 bases and J by 1 base, with 9 bases of the junction left unmatched. The CDR3 sequence is 16 residues long. Germline CDR1 SGHRS, CDR2 YFSETQ. For the CDR3, the DNA is TGCGCCAGCAGCCCTATTGCCGGGACAGGGAACACTGAAGCTTTCTTT. Encoded protein: CASSPIAGTGNTEAFF.

The genes are TRBV2 and TRBJ2-2, with TRBD1 matching over 12 bases. Germline V gene lookup returns CDR1 SNHLY and CDR2 FYNNEI. The V segment lost 6 bases and the J segment 7 bases; nucleotides outside the gene matches: 6. CDR3 length: 15 amino acids. In DNA form, the CDR3 reads TGTGCCAGCAGCTTCCGGGACAGGGGGCTCGGGGAGCTGTTTTTT. It yields the protein CASSFRDRGLGELFF.

The chain carries TRBV6-6 and TRBJ2-5; a possible D gene is TRBD1 (6 bases). Looked up from germline, CDR1 is MNHNY and CDR2 is SVGAGI (reference sequence). V lost 5 bases to trimming and J lost 0 bases, with 16 bases between them. The CDR3 extends over 16 amino acids. The CDR3 DNA is TGTGCCAGCAGTACCCTCCCGACAGGATACCAAGAGACCCAGTACTTC. Translated: CASSTLPTGYQETQYF.

The rearrangement uses TRBV28 and TRBJ1-1; D is unclear. The CDR3 runs 13 residues. Germline V gene lookup returns CDR1 MDHEN and CDR2 SYDVKM. V was shortened by 11 bases and J by 3 bases, with 16 bases between the two germline ends. The CDR3 sequence: CASKLVLDTEAFF. For the CDR3, the DNA is TGTGCCTCCAAGCTAGTGTTGGACACTGAAGCTTTCTTT.

The genes are TRBV2 and TRBJ2-7; no definite D call. Germline values: CDR1 SNHLY, CDR2 FYNNEI. V was pared by 5 bases and J by 5 bases, with 10 bases between. The CDR3 has 12 amino acids. CDR3 region: CASSQGQDEQYF. CDR3 DNA: TGTGCCAGCAGTCAAGGGCAGGACGAGCAGTACTTC.

This chain links TRBV19 with TRBJ1-4; 7 nucleotides align to TRBD1. Trimming at V came to 5 bases and at J to 0 bases, leaving 3 bases not matched to a gene. Germline-derived CDR1 and CDR2 are LNHDA and SQIVND (reference sequence). This CDR3 has 15 residues. CDR3 bases: TGTGCCAGTAGTGTCACAGGGGCAACTAATGAAAAACTGTTTTTT. The encoded protein is CASSVTGATNEKLFF.

This chain joins TRBV7-9 and TRBJ2-1; D uncertain. The CDR3 sequence is 12 residues long. V lost 7 bases and J lost 3, with 7 bases in between. From germline, CDR1 is SEHNR and CDR2 FQNEAQ (reference sequence). Here the CDR3 DNA reads TGTGCCAGCAATAGAGACTACAATGAGCAGTTCTTC. The encoded protein is CASNRDYNEQFF.

The chain is built from TRBV16 and TRBJ2-3; perhaps TRBD2 as D (6 bases). From germline, CDR1 is KGHSY and CDR2 FQNENV. This CDR3 has 15 amino acids. V was shortened by 5 bases and J by 2 bases, with 14 bases between the two germline ends. The CDR3: CASSIFPGDTDTQYF. CDR3 DNA sequence: TGTGCCAGCAGCATATTTCCGGGGGACACAGATACGCAGTATTTT.

The J gene is TRBJ2-7, the V gene TRBV11-2; 7 nucleotides line up with TRBD2. The CDR3 length is 13 residues. Per germline, CDR1 SGHAT and CDR2 FQNNGV. V lost 5 bases and J lost 7; bases outside the gene matches: 8. CDR3 nucleotides: TGTGCCAGCAGCCGGACTAGGCTTGAGGAGCAGTACTTC. It yields the protein CASSRTRLEEQYF.

The table lists this clone with a count of one. The chain combines TRBV29-1 with TRBJ1-1; unclear D gene. V was shortened by 7 bases and J by 0 bases, with 6 bases between the two germline ends. Germline loops: CDR1 SQVTM, CDR2 ANQGSEA. The CDR3 loop spans 11 amino acids. The CDR3: CSGGLNTEAFF. Written as DNA, the CDR3 is TGCAGCGGAGGCTTGAACACTGAAGCTTTCTTT.